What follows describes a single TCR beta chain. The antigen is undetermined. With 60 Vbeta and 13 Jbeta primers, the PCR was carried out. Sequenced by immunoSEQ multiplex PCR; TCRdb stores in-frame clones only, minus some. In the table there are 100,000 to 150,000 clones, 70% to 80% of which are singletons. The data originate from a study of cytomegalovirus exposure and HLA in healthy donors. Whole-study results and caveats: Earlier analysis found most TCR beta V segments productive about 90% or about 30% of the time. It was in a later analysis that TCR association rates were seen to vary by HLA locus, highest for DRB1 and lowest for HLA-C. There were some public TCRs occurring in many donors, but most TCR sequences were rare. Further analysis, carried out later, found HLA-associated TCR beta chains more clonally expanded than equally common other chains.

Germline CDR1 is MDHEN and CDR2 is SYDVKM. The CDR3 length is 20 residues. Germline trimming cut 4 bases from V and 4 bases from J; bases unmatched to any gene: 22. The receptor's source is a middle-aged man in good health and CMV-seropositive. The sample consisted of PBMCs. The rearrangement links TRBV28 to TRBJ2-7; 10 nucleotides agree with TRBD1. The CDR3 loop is CASSSTGGLAGSGKLYEQYF. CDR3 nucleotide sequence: TGTGCCAGCAGTTCGACAGGGGGCCTAGCTGGTAGCGGGAAGTTATACGAGCAGTACTTC.